These 15 T cell receptor beta chains were all obtained from the same sample, sequenced in a study of PD-L1 blockade in urothelial cancer. The assay was immunoSEQ multiplex PCR, and TCRdb's table has in-frame clones only and misses some. The sample holds 95,000 or so clones, roughly 91% seen once. Time point indicated: pretreatment peripheral blood. The specimen comprised PBMCs, sampled around atezolizumab (anti-PD-L1) treatment. Receptors originate from a man aged 60 to 69 with urothelial cancer.

This clone was recorded a few times. This chain links TRBV30 with TRBJ2-7; D is possibly TRBD2 (5 bases). Trimming removed 4 bases from V and 2 bases from J, with 12 bases in between. The CDR3 contains 13 residues. The germline V gene encodes CDR1 GTSNPN and CDR2 SVGIG (reference sequence). The CDR3, as DNA: TGTGCCTGGACCGAGGGCGGCCCCTACGAGCAGTACTTC. Amino acids: CAWTEGGPYEQYF. Full variable domain (remainder filled in from reference TRBV30 and TRBJ2-7): SQTIHQWPATLVQPVGSPLSLECTVEGTSNPNLYWYRQAAGRGLQLLFYSVGIGQISSEVPQNLSASRPQDRQFILSSKKLLLSDSGFYLCAWTEGGPYEQYFGPGTRLTVT.

The chain has TRBV30 and TRBJ2-7, with 7 bases aligning to TRBD1. This CDR3 contains 15 residues. The V and J ends lost 1 base and 12 bases, in that order; junction bases with no gene match: 18. Germline V gene lookup returns CDR1 GTSNPN and CDR2 SVGIG (reference sequence). This CDR3 is CAWSAPGQPFTGLYF. CDR3 sequence (DNA): TGTGCCTGGAGTGCCCCGGGACAGCCTTTTACGGGTCTGTACTTC.

The chain couples TRBV28 to TRBJ1-1; a possible D gene is TRBD1 (5 bases). Trimming removed 4 bases at V and 4 bases at J, with 13 bases between. This CDR3 has 14 amino acids. Germline assignment: CDR1 MDHEN and CDR2 SYDVKM. For the CDR3, the DNA is TGTGCCAGCAGTTACCAAAGGGGTGGCACTGAAGCTTTCTTT. Amino acids: CASSYQRGGTEAFF. The full variable domain, its missing parts supplied by reference TRBV28 and TRBJ1-1, is DVKVTQSSRYLVKRTGEKVFLECVQDMDHENMFWYRQDPGLGLRLIYFSYDVKMKEKGDIPEGYSVSREKKERFSLILESASTNQTSMYLCASSYQRGGTEAFFGQGTRLTVV.

This clone was detected once. The rearrangement joins TRBV18 to TRBJ2-2, with TRBD2 matching over 10 bases. Germline-derived CDR1 and CDR2 are KGHSH and LQKENI. This CDR3 has 17 amino acids. V was clipped by 1 base and J by 3 bases; unmatched bases: 5. The CDR3 bases are TGTGCCAGCTCACCACGATCCCTAGCGGGGGACACCGGGGAGCTGTTTTTT. As protein: CASSPRSLAGDTGELFF. Variable domain in full (rest from reference TRBV18 and TRBJ2-2): NAGVMQNPRHLVRRRGQEARLRCSPMKGHSHVYWYRQLPEEGLKFMVYLQKENIIDESGMPKERFSAEFPKEGPSILRIQQVVRGDSAAYFCASSPRSLAGDTGELFFGEGSRLTVL.

This chain uses TRBV4-3 with TRBJ2-1; 10 bases line up with TRBD1. CDR1 and CDR2 from the germline V gene are LGHNA and YSLEER. V dropped 1 base and J dropped 7; count of bases not matched to a gene: 4. The CDR3 is made up of 15 amino acids. Here the CDR3 reads CASSQVGTGENEQFF. CDR3 in DNA: TGCGCCAGCAGCCAAGTTGGGACAGGGGAGAATGAGCAGTTCTTC.

V usage is TRBV11-1 and J usage is TRBJ2-7, with D maybe TRBD1 (5 bases). V shed 4 bases and J shed 0 bases, with 13 bases lying between them. Germline loops: CDR1 SGHAT, CDR2 FQDESV (reference sequence). This CDR3 has 15 residues. The chain's CDR3 is CASSSPAGISYEQYF. CDR3 DNA sequence: TGTGCCAGCAGCTCCCCGGCAGGGATCTCCTACGAGCAGTACTTC.

CDR3 nucleotide sequence: TGTGCCAGCAGCGCTAGTCTACCCTCCTACAATGAGCAGTTCTTC. It encodes CASSASLPSYNEQFF. The J gene is TRBJ2-1, the V gene TRBV9; no clear D. V shed 3 bases and J shed 0 bases, with 10 bases lying between them. CDR1 and CDR2 from the germline V gene are SGDLS and YYNGEE. The length of the CDR3 is 15 residues.

Only a few counts were recorded for this clone. This sequence joins TRBV9 and TRBJ1-4; D may be TRBD1 (6 bases). This CDR3 has 13 amino acids. Germline CDR1 reads SGDLS; CDR2 reads YYNGEE. Trimming left V 3 bases short and J 8 bases short, with 11 bases between. The CDR3 DNA follows: TGTGCCAGCAGCGAGACCACAGGGGAAAAACTGTTTTTT. Protein product: CASSETTGEKLFF. Combining the CDR3 with reference TRBV9 and TRBJ1-4 gives the whole variable domain DSGVTQTPKHLITATGQRVTLRCSPRSGDLSVYWYQQSLDQGLQFLIQYYNGEERAKGNILERFSAQQFPDLHSELNLSSLELGDSALYFCASSETTGEKLFFGSGTQLSVL.

This chain links TRBV7-2 with TRBJ2-7; D is perhaps TRBD2 (6 bases). Deletions cut 3 bases from V and 2 bases from J, with 20 bases between. This CDR3 comprises 17 residues. Germline-derived CDR1 and CDR2 are SGHTA and FQGNSA. The CDR3 sequence is CASSFGGVTRTAYEQYF. The CDR3 nucleotides are TGTGCCAGCAGCTTTGGCGGGGTAACTAGAACCGCCTACGAGCAGTACTTC.

The J gene is TRBJ2-1, the V gene TRBV29-1, with D possibly matching TRBD1 (5 bases). Germline CDR1 SQVTM, CDR2 ANQGSEA. V was cut by 6 bases and J by 1 base, with 16 bases left in between. CDR3 length equals 15 residues. In DNA form, the CDR3 reads TGCAGCGTAATGGGTGGGGCGAATTCCTACAATGAGCAGTTCTTC. Its protein is CSVMGGANSYNEQFF.

This clone was picked up one time. This chain uses TRBV6-1 with TRBJ2-5, with 9 bases matching TRBD1. This CDR3 has 15 amino acids. J lost 5 bases, V lost 5 bases, and 9 bases had no gene match. Per the germline V gene, CDR1 is MNHNS and CDR2 is SASEGT. In DNA form, the CDR3 reads TGTGCCAGCAGTACGACAGGGGGGGGACTTGAGACCCAGTACTTC. Translated, it gives CASSTTGGGLETQYF.

The V call is TRBV7-6, the J call TRBJ2-7; D gene ambiguous. The germline V gene encodes CDR1 SGHVS and CDR2 FNYEAQ. Trimming removed 1 base from V and 5 bases from J, with 9 bases in between. The CDR3 has 13 residues. The CDR3 region is CASSLVSSNEQYF. The CDR3 nucleotides are TGTGCCAGCAGCTTAGTTTCCAGTAACGAGCAGTACTTC.

The V gene is TRBV20-1, the J gene TRBJ1-2; the D is unclear. The CDR3 has 11 amino acids. Germline CDR1 reads DFQATT; CDR2 reads SNEGSKA (reference sequence). Trimming pared 5 bases from V and 7 bases from J, leaving 11 bases between. CDR3 nucleotides: TGCAGTGCTCCCCTAGACCCTGGCTACACCTTC. The encoded protein is CSAPLDPGYTF.

This clone was detected only a few times. The chain links TRBV7-9 to TRBJ1-2; the D gene is possibly TRBD1 (5 bases). The CDR3 has 14 residues. Germline-derived CDR1 and CDR2 are SEHNR and FQNEAQ (reference sequence). V dropped 6 bases and J dropped 3 bases, with 14 bases sitting between them. The CDR3 here is CASSSGLRDYGYTF. The CDR3 region has the DNA TGTGCCAGCAGTTCAGGGCTTCGGGACTATGGCTACACCTTC.

In this sample, this clone turned up once. V and J are TRBV28 and TRBJ1-2; 10 bases map to TRBD1. Per the germline V gene, CDR1 is MDHEN and CDR2 is SYDVKM. This CDR3 is 13 amino acids long. J gave up 4 bases and V 6 bases, and 2 bases lay outside the gene matches. The CDR3 spells CASRTGGFYGYTF. The CDR3 coding sequence is TGTGCCAGCAGGACAGGGGGCTTCTATGGCTACACCTTC.